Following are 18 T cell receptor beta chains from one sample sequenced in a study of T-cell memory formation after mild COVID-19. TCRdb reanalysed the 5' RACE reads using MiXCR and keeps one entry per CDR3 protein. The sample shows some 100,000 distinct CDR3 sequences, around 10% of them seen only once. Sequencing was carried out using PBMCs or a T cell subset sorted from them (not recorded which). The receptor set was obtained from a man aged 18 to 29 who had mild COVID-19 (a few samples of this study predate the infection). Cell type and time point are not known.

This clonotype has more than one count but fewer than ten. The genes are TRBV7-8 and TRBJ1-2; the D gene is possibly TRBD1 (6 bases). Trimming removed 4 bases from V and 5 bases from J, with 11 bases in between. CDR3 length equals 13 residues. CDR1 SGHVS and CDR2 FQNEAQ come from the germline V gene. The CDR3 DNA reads TGTGCCAGCAGCTCGACAGGAGCGTATGGCTACACCTTC. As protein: CASSSTGAYGYTF.

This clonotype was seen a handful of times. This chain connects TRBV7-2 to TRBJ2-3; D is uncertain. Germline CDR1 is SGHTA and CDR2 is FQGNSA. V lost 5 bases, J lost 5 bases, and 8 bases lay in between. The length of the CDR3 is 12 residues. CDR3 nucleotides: TGTGCCAGCAGCAAGCCCGGAGATACGCAGTATTTT. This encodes CASSKPGDTQYF.

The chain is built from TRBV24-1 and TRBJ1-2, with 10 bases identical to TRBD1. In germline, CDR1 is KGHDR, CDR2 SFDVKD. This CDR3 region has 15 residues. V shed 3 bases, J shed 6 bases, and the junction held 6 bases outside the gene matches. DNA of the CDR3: TGTGCCACCAGTGATCCAAGACAGGGGGCGGATGGCTACACCTTC. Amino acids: CATSDPRQGADGYTF.

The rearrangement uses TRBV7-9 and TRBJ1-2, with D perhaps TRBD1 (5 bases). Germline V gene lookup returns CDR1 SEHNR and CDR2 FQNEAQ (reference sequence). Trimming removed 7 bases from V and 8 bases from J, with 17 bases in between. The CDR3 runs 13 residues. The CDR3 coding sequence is TGTGCCAGCACGCGAGGGGACGGGCTAGGCTACACCTTC. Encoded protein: CASTRGDGLGYTF. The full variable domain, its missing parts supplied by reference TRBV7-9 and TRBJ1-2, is DTGVSQNPRHKITKRGQNVTFRCDPISEHNRLYWYRQTLGQGPEFLTYFQNEAQLEKSRLLSDRFSAERPKGSFSTLEIQRTEQGDSAMYLCASTRGDGLGYTFGSGTRLTVV.

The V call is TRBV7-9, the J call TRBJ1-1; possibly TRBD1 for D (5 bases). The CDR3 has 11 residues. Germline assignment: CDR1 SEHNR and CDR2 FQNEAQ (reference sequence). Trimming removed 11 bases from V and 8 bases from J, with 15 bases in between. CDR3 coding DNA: TGTGCCGCAAGTGGGGGGACGGAAGCTTTCTTT. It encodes CAASGGTEAFF.

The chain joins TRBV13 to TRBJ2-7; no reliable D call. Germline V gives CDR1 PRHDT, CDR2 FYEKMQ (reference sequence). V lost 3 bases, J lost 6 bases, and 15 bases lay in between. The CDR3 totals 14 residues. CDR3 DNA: TGTGCCAGCAGCTTCAGGACCTCGGCCTTCGAGCAGTACTTC. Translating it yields CASSFRTSAFEQYF. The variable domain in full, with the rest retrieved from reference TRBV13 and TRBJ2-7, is AAGVIQSPRHLIKEKRETATLKCYPIPRHDTVYWYQQGPGQDPQFLISFYEKMQSDKGSIPDRFSAQQFSDYHSELNMSSLELGDSALYFCASSFRTSAFEQYFGPGTRLTVT.

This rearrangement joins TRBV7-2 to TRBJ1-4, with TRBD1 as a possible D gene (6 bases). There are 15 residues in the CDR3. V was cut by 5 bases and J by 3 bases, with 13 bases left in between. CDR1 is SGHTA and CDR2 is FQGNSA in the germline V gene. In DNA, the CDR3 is TGTGCCAGCAGCCCGAGGGGGGTGGCTAATGAAAAACTGTTTTTT. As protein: CASSPRGVANEKLFF.

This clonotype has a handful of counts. CDR3 amino acids: CASRGAPTGSRSGSYEQYV. The CDR3 DNA is TGTGCCAGCAGGGGGGCTCCGACAGGGAGCCGTTCGGGCTCCTACGAGCAGTACGTC. This chain joins TRBV28 and TRBJ2-7; 7 bases map to TRBD1. CDR3 size: 19 residues. Germline trimming cut 6 bases from V and 0 bases from J; bases unmatched to any gene: 20. The germline V gene encodes CDR1 MDHEN and CDR2 SYDVKM.

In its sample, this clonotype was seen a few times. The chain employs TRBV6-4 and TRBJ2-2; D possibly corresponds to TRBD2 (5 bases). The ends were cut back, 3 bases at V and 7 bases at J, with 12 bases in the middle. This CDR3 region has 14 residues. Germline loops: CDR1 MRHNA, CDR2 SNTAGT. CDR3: CASSEWASHGELFF. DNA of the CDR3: TGTGCCAGCAGTGAGTGGGCTAGCCACGGGGAGCTGTTTTTT.

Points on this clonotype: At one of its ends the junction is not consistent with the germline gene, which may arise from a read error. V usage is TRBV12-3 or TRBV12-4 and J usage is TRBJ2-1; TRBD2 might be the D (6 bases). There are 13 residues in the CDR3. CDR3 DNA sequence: TGTGACAGCAGTTTAGGACTAACCAATGAGCAGTTCTTC. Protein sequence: CDSSLGLTNEQFF.

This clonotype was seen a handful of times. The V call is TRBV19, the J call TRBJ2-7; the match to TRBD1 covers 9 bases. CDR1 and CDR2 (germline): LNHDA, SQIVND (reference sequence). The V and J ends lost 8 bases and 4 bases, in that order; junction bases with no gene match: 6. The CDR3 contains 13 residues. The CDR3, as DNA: TGTGCCAGTGGGGGGGACAGGGTTTACGAGCAGTACTTC. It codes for CASGGDRVYEQYF.

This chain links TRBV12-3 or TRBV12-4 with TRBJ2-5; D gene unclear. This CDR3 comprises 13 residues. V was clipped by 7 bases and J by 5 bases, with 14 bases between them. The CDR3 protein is CASTPNVGETQYF. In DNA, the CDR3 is TGTGCCAGCACCCCAAACGTAGGGGAGACCCAGTACTTC.

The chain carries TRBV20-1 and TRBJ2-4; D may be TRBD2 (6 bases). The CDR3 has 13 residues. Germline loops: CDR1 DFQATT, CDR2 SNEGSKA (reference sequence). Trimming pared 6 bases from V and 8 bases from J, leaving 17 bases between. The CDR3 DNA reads TGCAGTGCCATACTCGGGGGAAGGTACATTCAGTACTTC. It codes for CSAILGGRYIQYF.

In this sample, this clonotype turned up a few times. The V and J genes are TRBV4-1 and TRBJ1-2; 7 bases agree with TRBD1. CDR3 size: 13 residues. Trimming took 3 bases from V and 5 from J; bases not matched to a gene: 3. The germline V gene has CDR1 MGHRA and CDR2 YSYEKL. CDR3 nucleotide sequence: TGCGCCAGCAGCCAGGGGACAGCGTATGGCTACACCTTC. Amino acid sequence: CASSQGTAYGYTF.

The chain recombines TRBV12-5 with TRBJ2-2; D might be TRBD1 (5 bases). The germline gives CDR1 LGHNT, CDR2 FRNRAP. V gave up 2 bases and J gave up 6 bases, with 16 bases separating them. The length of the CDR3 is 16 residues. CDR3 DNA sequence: TGTGCTAGTGGTTTGACGACAGTGTCCACGGCCGGGGAGCTGTTTTTT. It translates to CASGLTTVSTAGELFF. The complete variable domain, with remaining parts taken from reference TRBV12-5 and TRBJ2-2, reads DARVTQTPRHKVTEMGQEVTMRCQPILGHNTVFWYRQTMMQGLELLAYFRNRAPLDDSGMPKDRFSAEMPDATLATLKIQPSEPRDSAVYFCASGLTTVSTAGELFFGEGSRLTVL.

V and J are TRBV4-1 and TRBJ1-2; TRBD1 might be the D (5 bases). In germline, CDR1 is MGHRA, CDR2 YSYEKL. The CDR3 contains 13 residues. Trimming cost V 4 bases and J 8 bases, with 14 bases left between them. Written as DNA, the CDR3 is TGCGCCAGCAGCCCTCCGGTGGGGGACGGCTACACCTTC. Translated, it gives CASSPPVGDGYTF.

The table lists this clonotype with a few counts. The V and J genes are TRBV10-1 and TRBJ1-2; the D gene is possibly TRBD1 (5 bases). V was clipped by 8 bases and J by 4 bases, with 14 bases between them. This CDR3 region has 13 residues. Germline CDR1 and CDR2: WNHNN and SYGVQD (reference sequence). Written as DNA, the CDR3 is TGCGCCAGCTCTGATCGGGGCAGCTATGGCTACACCTTC. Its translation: CASSDRGSYGYTF.

As DNA, the CDR3 is TGCAGCGTCGGGGTGGGGGGCACTGAAGCTTTCTTT. Translation gives CSVGVGGTEAFF. V usage is TRBV29-1 and J usage is TRBJ1-1; tentatively, D is TRBD1 (5 bases). Germline values: CDR1 SQVTM, CDR2 ANQGSEA. CDR3 length equals 12 residues. The germline V and J ends were trimmed by 6 bases and 4 bases, with 12 bases remaining between them.